Below are 5 T cell receptor beta chains sequenced from a single sample in a study of blood T cell repertoires in COVID-19. TCRdb's copy holds only in-frame clones and misses some; the assay was immunoSEQ multiplex PCR. The top ten clones hold 0.85% to 0.95% of a sample with 190,000 or so clones, about 87% of them seen once. The sequenced material came from peripheral blood. The receptors come from a woman under 30 who had recovered from COVID-19.

CDR3 sequence (DNA): TGTGCCAGTAGTATATGGGGGGGGGCCGGTGAGCAGTACTTC. Translating gives CASSIWGGAGEQYF. The rearrangement joins TRBV19 to TRBJ2-7, with D perhaps matching TRBD2 (7 bases). V was shortened by 2 bases and J by 7 bases, with 15 bases between the two germline ends. The CDR3 has 14 residues. Germline CDR1 LNHDA, CDR2 SQIVND (reference sequence).

This clone is a singleton in its sample. This sequence joins TRBV7-8 and TRBJ1-4; 7 bases map to TRBD1. With V trimmed by 5 bases and J by 7 bases, 13 bases remained unmatched. The germline V gene has CDR1 SGHVS and CDR2 FQNEAQ. This CDR3 spans 16 amino acids. DNA for the CDR3: TGTGCCAGCAGCACCCAACCGGGACAGTCGGGTGAAAAACTGTTTTTT. It translates to CASSTQPGQSGEKLFF.

The V and J genes are TRBV4-1 and TRBJ2-1; the D gene is possibly TRBD2 (5 bases). Germline CDR1 is MGHRA and CDR2 is YSYEKL. The CDR3 consists of 16 residues. The ends were cut back, 0 bases at V and 2 bases at J, with 11 bases in the middle. This CDR3 reads CASSQDPGVPYNEQFF. Written as DNA, the CDR3 is TGCGCCAGCAGCCAAGATCCCGGGGTGCCCTACAATGAGCAGTTCTTC.

The V and J genes are TRBV4-1 and TRBJ2-2; the match to TRBD2 covers 12 bases. The CDR3 has 21 residues. J lost 4 bases, V lost 3 bases, and 18 bases had no gene match. The germline V gene has CDR1 MGHRA and CDR2 YSYEKL. The CDR3 region is CASSQEGLAGILGHRTGELFF. As DNA, the CDR3 is TGCGCCAGCAGCCAGGAAGGACTAGCGGGGATTTTGGGACACCGCACCGGGGAGCTGTTTTTT.

The gene calls are TRBV27 and TRBJ1-4, with 9 bases lining up with TRBD1. The J segment lost 5 bases and the V segment lost 5 bases, leaving 12 bases of the junction unmatched. The CDR3 loop spans 17 amino acids. The V gene's germline CDR1 is MNHEY and CDR2 SMNVEV (reference sequence). The CDR3 sequence: CASSLGTGLARNEKLFF. As DNA, the CDR3 is TGTGCCAGCAGTCTCGGGACAGGGCTTGCCCGAAATGAAAAACTGTTTTTT.